This T cell receptor (beta chain) is from a study of T cell responses to AZD1222 COVID-19 vaccine. Here immunoSEQ multiplex PCR was the method, and the copy in TCRdb shows in-frame clones only, minus some. The sample records more than 85,000 clones, over 70% being singletons. Trimming cost V 8 bases and J 0 bases, with 25 bases left between them. Germline V gives CDR1 SGHVS, CDR2 FQNEAQ. This CDR3 is 18 amino acids long. The chain recombines TRBV7-8 with TRBJ1-1; D might be TRBD1 (6 bases). This sample comprised peripheral blood, obtained on day 0 of AZD1222 vaccination. This sequence originates from an adult in good health. Here the CDR3 reads CASLANPKDSFMNTEAFF. The CDR3 region has the DNA TGTGCCAGCCTCGCTAACCCGAAGGACAGCTTCATGAACACTGAAGCTTTCTTT. Drawing the rest from reference TRBV7-8 and TRBJ1-1, the complete variable domain is GAGVSQSPRYKVAKRGQDVALRCDPISGHVSLFWYQQALGQGPEFLTYFQNEAQLDKSGLPSDRFFAERPEGSVSTLKIQRTQQEDSAVYLCASLANPKDSFMNTEAFFGQGTRLTVV.